The rows below give T cell receptor beta chains drawn from one sample of a study of T cells in Graves' hyperthyroidism and ophthalmopathy. Each CDR3 protein is one row after TCRdb ran MiXCR on the multiplex PCR reads. The data show fewer than 900,000 distinct CDR3 sequences, about 17% seen once. Sequences were obtained from blood. Source of these receptors: a man aged 18 to 29 with Graves' hyperthyroidism. The CDR3 runs from the conserved cysteine through the conserved F or W. A D gene is named only where the DNA matches it firmly. Clone size is given for some rows only: seen once, a few or many times, or a class if the clone is expanded.

CDR3nt	CDR3aa	j_gene	d_gene	abundance	v_gene
TGTGCCAGCAGCGTAGAGGTCAACATGAACACTGAAGCTTTCTTT	CASSVEVNMNTEAFF	TRBJ1-1	.	.	TRBV9
TGCGCCAGCAGCTTGCAGGGAATCCCCTACGAGCAGTACTTC	CASSLQGIPYEQYF	TRBJ2-7	.	few	TRBV5-1
TGTGCCAGCAGTTTCTGGACAGGGGGCACAGATACGCAGTATTTT	CASSFWTGGTDTQYF	TRBJ2-3	TRBD1	many	TRBV12-3/TRBV12-4
TGCGCCAGCAGCCAAATTGGGGGGATCGGTGGCGAGACCCAGTACTTC	CASSQIGGIGGETQYF	TRBJ2-5	.	.	TRBV4-1
TGTGCCAGCAGTGAGACAGGGGTAAGCTACGAGCAGTACTTC	CASSETGVSYEQYF	TRBJ2-7	TRBD1	many	TRBV28
TGTGCCAGCAGTTCTAGCGGAGTATACAATGAGCAGTTCTTC	CASSSSGVYNEQFF	TRBJ2-1	TRBD2	many	TRBV12-3/TRBV12-4
TGTGCCAGCCGCCTGAGGCCGGGACAGGGGTTTGGTGAAGCTTTCTTT	CASRLRPGQGFGEAFF	TRBJ1-1	TRBD1	.	TRBV27
TGTGCCAGCAGTGGGGACTCCACAGATACGCAGTATTTT	CASSGDSTDTQYF	TRBJ2-3	.	many	TRBV2
TGTGCCAGCAGTTATTCCGACATGTCCACCGGGGAGCTGTTTTTT	CASSYSDMSTGELFF	TRBJ2-2	.	.	TRBV6-9
TGTGCCAGCAGCCCAAGCAGGAGGGGCACTGAAGCTTTCTTT	CASSPSRRGTEAFF	TRBJ1-1	.	.	TRBV13
TGTGCCTGGAAGGGCCGGGGGGCGCATACCAATGAGCAGTTCTTC	CAWKGRGAHTNEQFF	TRBJ2-1	.	few	TRBV30
TGTGCCAGCACTCCCCCCCCCGGTAGCTACGAGCAGTACTTC	CASTPPPGSYEQYF	TRBJ2-7	.	many	TRBV28
TGCAGTGCTAGAGAACCGGGACTAGCGGGAGGGAAATCCTACGAGCAGTACTTC	CSAREPGLAGGKSYEQYF	TRBJ2-7	TRBD2	.	TRBV20-1
TGTGCCAGCAGCGCTTACCAGGAGACGACGCAGTATTTT	CASSAYQETTQYF	TRBJ2-3	.	few	TRBV13
TGTGCCAGCTCACCAGGCAATACAGATACGCAGTATTTT	CASSPGNTDTQYF	TRBJ2-3	.	many	TRBV18
TGTGCCAGCAGCGCCCTGACAGCAACTAATGAAAAACTGTTTTTT	CASSALTATNEKLFF	TRBJ1-4	.	few	TRBV6-1
TGTGCCAGCAGCATAAGCCCGGGGAATCAGCCCCAGCATTTT	CASSISPGNQPQHF	TRBJ1-5	.	.	TRBV7-9
TGTGCCAGCTCACCCCTTATTCGGACAGGGCTTTACTACAATGAGCAGTTCTTC	CASSPLIRTGLYYNEQFF	TRBJ2-1	TRBD1	few	TRBV18
TGTGCCAGCAGCGATCCCCGAGGGGGAGCCAACGTCCTGACTTTC	CASSDPRGGANVLTF	TRBJ2-6	.	few	TRBV14
TGTGCCAGCAGCTCCCTGCGCTGGCTATCAAGACCTGAAGCTTTCTTT	CASSSLRWLSRPEAFF	TRBJ1-1	.	few	TRBV5-8
TGTGCCACCAGCAGGACAGGGGAAAATCAGCCCCAGCATTTT	CATSRTGENQPQHF	TRBJ1-5	TRBD1	.	TRBV15
TGTGCCAGCAGCTTAAGCGGATGGCAGACACATGAAAAACTGTTTTTT	CASSLSGWQTHEKLFF	TRBJ1-4	.	many	TRBV7-2
TGTGCCTGGACCCACGATTCCCAACCGTACTATGGCTACACCTTC	CAWTHDSQPYYGYTF	TRBJ1-2	.	many	TRBV30
TGCAGCTGGGACAGGGGTTACAATGAGCAGTTCTTC	CSWDRGYNEQFF	TRBJ2-1	TRBD1	few	TRBV29-1
TGTGCCAGCAGGACCTTGTTCAGCTCCTACAATGAGCAGTTCTTC	CASRTLFSSYNEQFF	TRBJ2-1	.	.	TRBV6-2/TRBV6-3
TGTGCCAGCAGCCGAAGCTGGACTAGCGGGAATGACAATGAGCAGTTCTTC	CASSRSWTSGNDNEQFF	TRBJ2-1	TRBD2	few	TRBV5-6
TGTGCCAGCAGTTTTAAGGCCGTGGGTAGCGGGAGTATGGCTGAGCAGTTCTTC	CASSFKAVGSGSMAEQFF	TRBJ2-1	TRBD2	few	TRBV12-3/TRBV12-4
TGTGCCAGCTCACCACTTGTGAGGGAAAAACTGTTTTTT	CASSPLVREKLFF	TRBJ1-4	.	.	TRBV18
TGCAGCGTGGGTGGGGGGACAGGGTTATCTTGGCGCGGCTACACCTTC	CSVGGGTGLSWRGYTF	TRBJ1-2	TRBD1	few	TRBV29-1
TGTGCCAGTAGTAAACGGGACAGGGCCTGCAATGAGCAGTTCTTC	CASSKRDRACNEQFF	TRBJ2-1	TRBD1	.	TRBV19
TGTGCCAGCAGCCTCGAGGGACTGTACTATCGAAGCTACACCTTC	CASSLEGLYYRSYTF	TRBJ1-2	.	few	TRBV5-5
TGTGCCAGCAGTTGGAGGAGCGCTAGCACAGATACGCAGTATTTT	CASSWRSASTDTQYF	TRBJ2-3	.	few	TRBV27
TGCAGTGCTACCCTACAGGGAACGACCCCGGGAGAGCAGTACTTC	CSATLQGTTPGEQYF	TRBJ2-7	.	.	TRBV20-1
TGTGCCTGGAGTCCGGGACAGGGAGGAAACACCATATATTTT	CAWSPGQGGNTIYF	TRBJ1-3	TRBD1	few	TRBV30
TGCGCCAGCCTACTGAACACCGGGGAGCTGTTTTTT	CASLLNTGELFF	TRBJ2-2	.	few	TRBV10-2
TGCAGTGCTAGTATCCCCAGGGGGCGAGGTTATGGCTACACCTTC	CSASIPRGRGYGYTF	TRBJ1-2	TRBD1	.	TRBV20-1
TGTGCCAGCAGCCGGGACAGGGGTCAGAACACCGGGGAGCTGTTTTTT	CASSRDRGQNTGELFF	TRBJ2-2	TRBD1	.	TRBV6-2/TRBV6-3
TGTGCCACGCAGACAGACAGTGGCTACACCTTC	CATQTDSGYTF	TRBJ1-2	.	many	TRBV28
TGTGCCAGCCGAGAGAGATGGGGAGAGACCCAGTACTTC	CASRERWGETQYF	TRBJ2-5	.	many	TRBV2
TGCAGCGTTCTAGCGGGACCGTCCTACGAGCAGTACTTC	CSVLAGPSYEQYF	TRBJ2-7	TRBD2	few	TRBV29-1
TGTGCCAGCAGCTTAGCGACGGCAGCCTACAATGAGCAGTTCTTC	CASSLATAAYNEQFF	TRBJ2-1	.	many	TRBV7-2